This entry lists 18 T cell receptor beta chains sequenced from one sample in a study of blood T cell repertoires in COVID-19. Libraries were prepared by immunoSEQ multiplex PCR; TCRdb keeps only in-frame clonotypes and omits some of them. The sample lists roughly 26,000 clones; about 91% were seen once. Sequenced material: peripheral blood. These receptors were collected from a human donor in a cohort sampled during active COVID-19.

The rearrangement links TRBV12-3 or TRBV12-4 to TRBJ1-5; the D is unclear. The CDR3 totals 12 residues. Between the trimmed V and J ends, which lost 4 bases and 4 bases, there was a span of 5 bases. CDR3 region: CASSSVNQPQHF. DNA for the CDR3: TGTGCCAGCAGTTCCGTTAATCAGCCCCAGCATTTT.

This clone showed up just once. The chain is built from TRBV5-6 and TRBJ2-5, with 8 bases lining up with TRBD2. J gave up 1 base and V 1 base, and 6 bases lay outside the gene matches. The CDR3 is 16 amino acids. Germline V gives CDR1 SGHDT, CDR2 YYEEEE. The CDR3 sequence: CASSLLVAGTQETQYF. The DNA of the CDR3 is TGTGCCAGCAGCTTGCTAGTAGCGGGGACCCAAGAGACCCAGTACTTC.

The chain couples TRBV28 to TRBJ2-5, with D tentatively TRBD1 (6 bases). Germline loops: CDR1 MDHEN, CDR2 SYDVKM. The CDR3 length is 17 residues. V lost 5 bases, J lost 7 bases, and 26 bases lay in between. DNA of the CDR3: TGTGCCAGCAGTGTACAAGACAGGTCCTTCGGGGTTGGGACCCAGTACTTC. It specifies CASSVQDRSFGVGTQYF.

The chain links TRBV16 to TRBJ1-2; 7 nucleotides align to TRBD1. The germline CDR1 and CDR2 sequences are KGHSY and FQNENV. The CDR3 extends over 17 amino acids. J was trimmed by 8 bases and V by 2 bases; bases with no gene match: 17. CDR3: CASSQTEPTGQRGGYTF. The CDR3 DNA is TGTGCCAGCAGCCAAACCGAGCCGACAGGGCAGCGGGGGGGCTACACCTTC.

The rearrangement uses TRBV7-9 and TRBJ1-2, with D tentatively TRBD1 (5 bases). This CDR3 has 14 amino acids. Germline V gene sequence: CDR1 SEHNR, CDR2 FQNEAQ (reference sequence). Between the trimmed V and J ends, which lost 1 base and 1 base, there was a span of 7 bases. The DNA of the CDR3 is TGTGCCAGCAGCTTAGAGACAGTTAACTATGGCTACACCTTC. The encoded protein is CASSLETVNYGYTF.

CDR3 sequence: CASSHGLNQPQHF. As DNA, the CDR3 is TGTGCCAGCAGCCATGGACTTAATCAGCCCCAGCATTTT. This chain links TRBV3-1 (or the pseudogene TRBV3-2) with TRBJ1-5; no definite D call. The CDR3 totals 13 residues. Germline CDR1 LGHDT, CDR2 YNNKEL (reference sequence). V shed 3 bases and J shed 4 bases, with 7 bases lying between them.

The rearrangement uses TRBV10-1 and TRBJ2-5, with 7 nucleotides matching TRBD1. V was pared by 3 bases and J by 3 bases, with 7 bases of the junction left unmatched. The CDR3 sequence is 15 residues long. Germline CDR1 is WNHNN and CDR2 is SYGVQD (reference sequence). CDR3 residues: CASSDIGTAKETQYF. Here the CDR3 DNA reads TGCGCCAGCAGTGATATCGGGACAGCTAAAGAGACCCAGTACTTC.

V is TRBV7-2 and J is TRBJ1-1; no clear D. CDR3 size: 14 residues. The V gene lost 3 bases and the J gene lost 4 bases, with 12 bases spanning the gap. In germline, CDR1 is SGHTA, CDR2 FQGNSA. The CDR3 DNA follows: TGTGCCAGCAGCTTCCAGGTGGGAGGCACTGAAGCTTTCTTT. This encodes CASSFQVGGTEAFF.

The V call is TRBV6-5, the J call TRBJ2-3; TRBD2 might be the D (5 bases). Trimming removed 6 bases from V and 0 bases from J, with 13 bases in between. Germline V lookup: CDR1 MNHEY, CDR2 SVGAGI. The CDR3 has 15 amino acids. CDR3 amino acids: CASSAGWASTDTQYF. The CDR3 DNA sequence: TGTGCCAGCAGCGCGGGCTGGGCTAGCACAGATACGCAGTATTTT.

The gene calls are TRBV3-1 (or the pseudogene TRBV3-2) and TRBJ2-7, with D possibly being TRBD1 (5 bases). This CDR3 has 17 residues. With 3 bases removed from V and 5 bases from J, the gap between germline ends came to 23 bases. Per germline, CDR1 LGHDT and CDR2 YNNKEL (reference sequence). The CDR3 loop is CASSHGGGATPRHEQYF. The CDR3 DNA reads TGTGCCAGCAGCCATGGTGGTGGGGCCACCCCACGCCACGAGCAGTACTTC.

The V gene is TRBV10-2, the J gene TRBJ2-3, with 11 bases lining up with TRBD2. V lost 8 bases and J lost 4; bases outside the gene matches: 5. In germline, CDR1 is WSHSY, CDR2 SAAADI. The CDR3 sequence is 14 residues long. CDR3 DNA: TGCGCCAGCCGTAGCGGGGGGGCCCCAGATACGCAGTATTTT. This translates into CASRSGGAPDTQYF.

The chain is built from TRBV4-2 and TRBJ2-1, with TRBD1 as a possible D gene (7 bases). Trimming left V 3 bases short and J 10 bases short, with 10 bases between. Germline V gene data show CDR1 as LGHNA and CDR2 as YNFKEQ. The CDR3 loop spans 12 amino acids. The CDR3 bases are TGTGCCAGCAGCCACCAGGGGGGAGAGCAGTTCTTC. Protein sequence: CASSHQGGEQFF.

This chain links TRBV27 with TRBJ2-2, with 12 bases matching TRBD2. V gave up 1 base and J gave up 4 bases; unmatched junction bases: 7. CDR3 size: 18 residues. Germline V gene sequence: CDR1 MNHEY, CDR2 SMNVEV (reference sequence). The CDR3: CASSLWGLAGGGTGELFF. The CDR3, as DNA: TGTGCCAGCAGTTTATGGGGACTAGCGGGTGGAGGCACCGGGGAGCTGTTTTTT.

The chain carries TRBV19 and TRBJ1-2; D remains ambiguous. CDR3 length: 13 amino acids. Germline V gene lookup returns CDR1 LNHDA and CDR2 SQIVND (reference sequence). Trimming left V 1 base short and J 2 bases short, with 5 bases between. CDR3 coding DNA: TGTGCCAGTAGTATAGTCACAAACTATGGCTACACCTTC. This gives the protein CASSIVTNYGYTF. Variable domain in full (rest from reference TRBV19 and TRBJ1-2): DGGITQSPKYLFRKEGQNVTLSCEQNLNHDAMYWYRQDPGQGLRLIYYSQIVNDFQKGDIAEGYSVSREKKESFPLTVTSAQKNPTAFYLCASSIVTNYGYTFGSGTRLTVV.

The chain carries TRBV5-6 and TRBJ2-2, with 8 positions matching TRBD1. Per the germline V gene, CDR1 is SGHDT and CDR2 is YYEEEE. The CDR3 loop spans 15 amino acids. J gave up 4 bases and V 2 bases, and 4 bases lay outside the gene matches. The CDR3: CASSFQGASTGELFF. For the CDR3, the DNA is TGTGCCAGCAGCTTTCAGGGGGCGAGCACCGGGGAGCTGTTTTTT.

The CDR3: CASTPQPGSYNSPLHF. In DNA, the CDR3 is TGTGCCAGTACTCCCCAACCCGGCTCCTATAATTCACCCCTCCACTTT. V and J are TRBV19 and TRBJ1-6; no firm D call. The CDR3 runs to 16 residues. V was pared by 7 bases and J by 0 bases, with 13 bases between. CDR1 is LNHDA, CDR2 SQIVND, per germline (reference sequence).

V usage is TRBV11-3 and J usage is TRBJ1-1; 8 bases match TRBD1. After removal of 4 bases from V and 1 base from J, the junction contained 8 bases not matched to a gene. This CDR3 is built from 16 residues. Germline V gene lookup returns CDR1 SGHNT and CDR2 YENEEA. CDR3 amino acids: CASSSGQAKRNTEAFF. CDR3 in DNA: TGTGCCAGCAGCTCGGGACAGGCCAAACGGAACACTGAAGCTTTCTTT.

The chain employs TRBV6-5 and TRBJ1-2; 7 bases match TRBD1. The germline CDR1 and CDR2 sequences are MNHEY and SVGAGI. With V trimmed by 0 bases and J by 8 bases, 6 bases remained unmatched. The CDR3 totals 14 residues. CDR3 DNA sequence: TGTGCCAGCAGTTACTCAGGGGGCGTAGAAGGCTACACCTTC. Translation: CASSYSGGVEGYTF.